This passage covers 20 T cell receptor beta chains from one sample sequenced in a study of blood T cell repertoires in COVID-19. Profiled with immunoSEQ multiplex PCR; TCRdb holds only in-frame clones, not every one. Found here are tens of thousands of clones, 70% to 90% of them singletons; the top ten hold approximately 19%. Material for sequencing was peripheral blood. The receptors here all came from a man aged 45-65 years in a cohort sampled during active COVID-19.

The chain links TRBV4-3 to TRBJ1-3; a weak D match, TRBD1 (5 bases). CDR1 and CDR2 (germline): LGHNA, YSLEER. Trimming stripped 4 bases from V and 1 base from J, with 11 bases between. The CDR3 spans 15 residues. The CDR3: CASSPGGGSGNTIYF. The CDR3 DNA reads TGCGCCAGCAGCCCGGGGGGAGGGTCTGGAAACACCATATATTTT.

The J gene is TRBJ2-7, the V gene TRBV7-9; 12 bases agree with TRBD1. V shed 6 bases, J shed 4 bases, and the junction held 13 bases outside the gene matches. This CDR3 is 17 amino acids long. Germline V lookup: CDR1 SEHNR, CDR2 FQNEAQ (reference sequence). For the CDR3, the DNA is TGTGCCAGCAGTCCAGGGATGCCGGGACAGGGGGCATACGAGCAGTACTTC. It encodes CASSPGMPGQGAYEQYF.

The chain has TRBV5-1 and TRBJ2-7, with D maybe TRBD2 (5 bases). The CDR3 sequence is 13 residues long. Trimming removed 4 bases from V and 2 bases from J, with 10 bases in between. Germline V gives CDR1 SGHRS, CDR2 YFSETQ. CDR3 in DNA: TGCGCCAGCAGCCAACGGGGTCCCTACGAGCAGTACTTC. Residues: CASSQRGPYEQYF. The whole variable domain, remainder taken from reference TRBV5-1 and TRBJ2-7, is KAGVTQTPRYLIKTRGQQVTLSCSPISGHRSVSWYQQTPGQGLQFLFEYFSETQRNKGNFPGRFSGRQFSNSRSEMNVSTLELGDSALYLCASSQRGPYEQYFGPGTRLTVT.

J is TRBJ2-7 and V is TRBV29-1; 7 positions agree with TRBD2. Trimming at V came to 4 bases and at J to 5 bases, leaving 2 bases not matched to a gene. CDR1 SQVTM and CDR2 ANQGSEA come from the germline V gene. The CDR3 has 11 residues. The CDR3 here is CSVGAGNEQYF. In nucleotides, the CDR3 is TGCAGCGTTGGAGCGGGGAACGAGCAGTACTTC.

This chain connects TRBV6-4 to TRBJ2-1; 9 bases fit TRBD2. This CDR3 is built from 15 residues. Germline CDR1 and CDR2: MRHNA and SNTAGT. The J segment lost 8 bases and the V segment lost 2 bases, leaving 7 bases of the junction unmatched. CDR3 region: CASSDAGGAADEQFF. As DNA, the CDR3 is TGTGCCAGCAGTGACGCGGGAGGGGCAGCCGATGAGCAGTTCTTC.

The V gene is TRBV7-3, the J gene TRBJ2-1; 10 bases are shared with TRBD2. The CDR3 consists of 15 residues. Germline CDR1 is SGHTA and CDR2 is FQGTGA. V trimming: 2 bases; J trimming: 5 bases; junction bases outside the gene matches: 3. CDR3 nucleotides: TGTGCCAGCAGCTTATCTGGACTAGCGGACAATGAGCAGTTCTTC. It is translated as CASSLSGLADNEQFF.

The V gene is TRBV20-1, the J gene TRBJ2-5; D uncertain. Between the trimmed V and J ends, which lost 6 bases and 2 bases, there was a span of 7 bases. This CDR3 comprises 11 residues. The germline CDR1 and CDR2 sequences are DFQATT and SNEGSKA (reference sequence). This CDR3 reads CSAIIQETQYF. The CDR3 DNA is TGCAGTGCAATAATTCAAGAGACCCAGTACTTC.

The J gene is TRBJ2-5, the V gene TRBV4-3; 10 positions match TRBD2. The CDR3 covers 16 residues. Germline CDR1 reads LGHNA; CDR2 reads YSLEER. Trimming cost V 0 bases and J 2 bases; bases outside gene matches: 3. The CDR3 loop reads CASSQDPSGGQETQYF. Written as DNA, the CDR3 is TGCGCCAGCAGCCAAGACCCTAGCGGGGGACAAGAGACCCAGTACTTC.

The sample holds one count of this clone. The chain employs TRBV27 and TRBJ1-2; 7 bases are a match to TRBD1. Per germline, CDR1 MNHEY and CDR2 SMNVEV (reference sequence). This CDR3 comprises 17 residues. The V segment lost 4 bases and the J segment 5 bases; nucleotides outside the gene matches: 16. The DNA for the CDR3 is TGTGCCAGCAGTTCTGGGAGACAGGGAGGAGTGGGATATGGCTACACCTTC. It codes for CASSSGRQGGVGYGYTF.

This clone turned up a few times. The chain carries TRBV11-3 and TRBJ2-5; tentative D call: TRBD2 (6 bases). The CDR3 totals 14 residues. Looked up from germline, CDR1 is SGHNT and CDR2 is YENEEA. The V gene lost 7 bases and the J gene lost 2 bases, with 14 bases spanning the gap. CDR3: CASTTYGGQETQYF. The CDR3 DNA is TGTGCCAGCACCACCTATGGGGGGCAAGAGACCCAGTACTTC.

The V call is TRBV4-1, the J call TRBJ2-7, with D unresolved. Germline CDR1 is MGHRA and CDR2 is YSYEKL. Trimming cost V 1 base and J 2 bases, with 12 bases left between them. This CDR3 spans 15 amino acids. The CDR3 region has the DNA TGCGCCAGCAGCCAAGGGCTCGCCCAAACCTACGAGCAGTACTTC. Protein: CASSQGLAQTYEQYF.

This chain joins TRBV28 and TRBJ1-5; unclear D gene. The CDR3 runs to 14 residues. CDR1 MDHEN and CDR2 SYDVKM come from the germline V gene. V was pared by 4 bases and J by 0 bases, with 7 bases between. The CDR3 region has the DNA TGTGCCAGCAGTTATGCAGTTAGCAATCAGCCCCAGCATTTT. It specifies CASSYAVSNQPQHF.

CDR3 sequence: CASRPSGGIETQYF. DNA of the CDR3: TGTGCCAGCAGACCTAGCGGGGGGATTGAGACCCAGTACTTC. V gene TRBV6-5 combines with J gene TRBJ2-5; 11 nucleotides line up with TRBD2. The germline gives CDR1 MNHEY, CDR2 SVGAGI. The CDR3 sequence is 14 residues long. The V gene end was trimmed by 6 bases and the J gene end by 5 bases; junction bases not matched to a gene: 5.

This chain uses TRBV28 with TRBJ2-1; a possible D gene is TRBD2 (5 bases). Germline lookup yields CDR1 MDHEN and CDR2 SYDVKM. V was clipped by 4 bases and J by 4 bases, with 8 bases between them. The CDR3 contains 13 residues. CDR3 bases: TGTGCCAGCAGTTACGGGAATTACAATGAGCAGTTCTTC. It codes for CASSYGNYNEQFF.

J is TRBJ2-5 and V is TRBV5-8; 13 bases are a match to TRBD2. Germline CDR1 and CDR2: SGHTS and YDEGEE. CDR3 length: 16 residues. Unmatched junction bases numbered 4, after V lost 4 bases and J lost 1 base. The CDR3 nucleotides read TGTGCCAGCAGCCCTGGGACTAGCGGGGCCCAAGAGACCCAGTACTTC. Translated, it gives CASSPGTSGAQETQYF.

V is TRBV5-1 and J is TRBJ2-1; possible D gene TRBD2, 5 bases. Trimming stripped 7 bases from V and 3 bases from J, with 17 bases between. Germline CDR1 reads SGHRS; CDR2 reads YFSETQ. The CDR3 has 15 residues. The CDR3 reads CASVTAPGNYNEQFF. CDR3 DNA: TGCGCCAGCGTTACCGCTCCGGGGAACTACAATGAGCAGTTCTTC. Looking up the rest from reference TRBV5-1 and TRBJ2-1 gives the full variable domain: KAGVTQTPRYLIKTRGQQVTLSCSPISGHRSVSWYQQTPGQGLQFLFEYFSETQRNKGNFPGRFSGRQFSNSRSEMNVSTLELGDSALYLCASVTAPGNYNEQFFGPGTRLTVL.

The chain links TRBV2 to TRBJ1-4; 12 nucleotides agree with TRBD1. Germline lookup yields CDR1 SNHLY and CDR2 FYNNEI. V was pared by 2 bases and J by 12 bases, with 7 bases of the junction left unmatched. The CDR3 contains 15 residues. The CDR3 DNA sequence: TGTGCCAGCAGTGAATCTGGGACAGGGGGCACAGAACTGTTTTTT. Translation gives CASSESGTGGTELFF.

The chain recombines TRBV7-2 with TRBJ1-6; D is undetermined. Trimming removed 5 bases at V and 13 bases at J, with 24 bases between. The CDR3 totals 16 residues. The germline V gene has CDR1 SGHTA and CDR2 FQGNSA. CDR3 protein: CASSPLGEVPFRPLHF. The CDR3 DNA reads as TGTGCCAGCAGCCCCCTCGGGGAGGTCCCCTTTAGGCCCCTCCACTTT.

The V and J genes are TRBV2 and TRBJ2-7; 7 nucleotides align to TRBD2. The V segment lost 6 bases and the J segment 5 bases; nucleotides outside the gene matches: 13. From germline, CDR1 is SNHLY and CDR2 FYNNEI. CDR3 size: 15 residues. CDR3 sequence: CASRISSGYLDEQYF. The CDR3 DNA reads TGTGCCAGCAGAATCTCTAGCGGATACCTAGACGAGCAGTACTTC.

The chain joins TRBV7-9 to TRBJ1-2, with 7 bases identical to TRBD1. CDR3 length: 16 residues. Germline CDR1 reads SEHNR; CDR2 reads FQNEAQ (reference sequence). V gave up 6 bases and J gave up 4 bases; unmatched junction bases: 14. DNA for the CDR3: TGTGCCAGCAGTCGGTCTCACAGGGGAGGTGCCTATGGCTACACCTTC. Protein sequence: CASSRSHRGGAYGYTF.